This TCR beta chain was captured in a study of blood T cell repertoires in COVID-19. Overall study: Samples of COVID-19 (acute and convalescent) were obtained from the United States, Italy and Spain.

Some clones are missing from TCRdb's copy, which holds only in-frame ones; the method was immunoSEQ multiplex PCR. Of fewer than 250,000 clones listed, 80% to 90% are singletons. The V segment lost 2 bases and the J segment 9 bases; nucleotides outside the gene matches: 7. Germline CDR1 SGHKS, CDR2 YYEKEE (reference sequence). The length of the CDR3 is 14 residues. Sequencing input: peripheral blood. The rearrangement joins TRBV5-5 to TRBJ2-1; TRBD2 aligns across 8 bases. This TCR came from a man between 45 and 60 years old with acute or convalescent COVID-19. CDR3 in DNA: TGTGCCAGCAGCTTAGGGCCGGGGGGGCTTGAGCAGTTCTTC. Its translation is CASSLGPGGLEQFF.